This T cell receptor beta chain was captured by sequencing in a study of T cell responses to AZD1222 COVID-19 vaccine. Regarding the study as a whole: Spike-wide coverage was observed for vaccine-associated CD4 TCRs, with dominant responses at 160-218 and 743-854. Females outnumbered males among donors, who were mostly white British; clonal diversity was possibly underestimated. Only 5 or 6 people who got AZD1222 tested seropositive at baseline.

After removal of 8 bases from V and 3 bases from J, the junction contained 7 bases not matched to a gene. The CDR3 runs to 14 residues. Germline loops: CDR1 MDHEN, CDR2 SYDVKM. Regarding this clone: Its target is not known.

Sequencing was performed with immunoSEQ multiplex PCR; in TCRdb, only in-frame clones are kept and a portion is missing. The table records under 150,000 clones, around 83% of them present only once. The V gene is TRBV28, the J gene TRBJ1-2, with TRBD1 matching 9 bases. The input for sequencing was peripheral blood, taken 28 days after the second AZD1222 dose. This clonotype was obtained from an adult who received the AZD1222 COVID-19 vaccine. CDR3 DNA: TGTGCCAGCGTGGGGGGGGACAGGGACTATGGCTACACCTTC. Its protein is CASVGGDRDYGYTF.